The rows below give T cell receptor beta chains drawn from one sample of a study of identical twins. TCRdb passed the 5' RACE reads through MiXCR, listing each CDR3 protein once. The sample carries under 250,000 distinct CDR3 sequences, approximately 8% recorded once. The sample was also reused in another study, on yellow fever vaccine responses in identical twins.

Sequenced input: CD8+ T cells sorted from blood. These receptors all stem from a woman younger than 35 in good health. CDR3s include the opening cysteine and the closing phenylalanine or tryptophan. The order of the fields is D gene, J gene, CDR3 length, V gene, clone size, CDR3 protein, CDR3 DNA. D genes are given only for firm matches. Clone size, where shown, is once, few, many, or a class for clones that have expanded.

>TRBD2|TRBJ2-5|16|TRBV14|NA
CASSSGTSSTQETQYF
TGTGCCAGCAGCTCCGGGACTAGCTCCACCCAAGAGACCCAGTACTTC
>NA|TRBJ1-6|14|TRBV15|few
CATSREGGNSPLHF
TGTGCCACCAGCAGAGAGGGGGGGAATTCACCCCTCCACTTT
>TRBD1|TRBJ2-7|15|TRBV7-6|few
CASSAMTGPSYEQYF
TGTGCCAGCAGCGCGATGACAGGGCCGTCCTACGAGCAGTACTTC
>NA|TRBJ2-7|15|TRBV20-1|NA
CSARSRLGTFYEQYF
TGCAGTGCTAGATCTAGACTGGGGACTTTCTACGAGCAGTACTTC
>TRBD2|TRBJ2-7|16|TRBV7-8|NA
CASSVPGLADHYEQYF
TGTGCCAGCAGCGTACCTGGACTAGCGGATCACTACGAGCAGTACTTC
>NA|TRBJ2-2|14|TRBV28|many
CASSSTGKTGELFF
TGTGCCAGCAGTTCTACAGGGAAAACCGGGGAGCTGTTTTTT
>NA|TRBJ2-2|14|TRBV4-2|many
CASSQDGAVGELFF
TGTGCCAGCAGCCAAGATGGAGCGGTCGGGGAGCTGTTTTTT
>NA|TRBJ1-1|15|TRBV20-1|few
CSARPSSGGETEAFF
TGCAGTGCTAGACCGTCCTCCGGGGGCGAGACTGAAGCTTTCTTT
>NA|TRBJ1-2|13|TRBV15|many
CATSRESGSGYTF
TGTGCCACCAGCAGAGAATCGGGGTCTGGCTACACCTTC
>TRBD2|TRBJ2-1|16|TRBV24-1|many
CATSDLLAGSYNEQFF
TGTGCCACCAGTGATTTGTTAGCGGGATCGTACAATGAGCAGTTCTTC
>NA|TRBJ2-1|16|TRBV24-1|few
CATSDPDSSSYNEQFF
TGTGCCACCAGTGACCCTGACTCAAGCTCCTACAATGAGCAGTTCTTC
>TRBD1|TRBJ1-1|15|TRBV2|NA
CASSTRDRKNTEAFF
TGTGCCAGCAGTACTCGGGACAGGAAGAACACTGAAGCTTTCTTT
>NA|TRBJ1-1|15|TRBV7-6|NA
CASSLFRDGDTEAFF
TGTGCCAGCAGCTTATTCAGGGACGGTGACACTGAAGCTTTCTTT